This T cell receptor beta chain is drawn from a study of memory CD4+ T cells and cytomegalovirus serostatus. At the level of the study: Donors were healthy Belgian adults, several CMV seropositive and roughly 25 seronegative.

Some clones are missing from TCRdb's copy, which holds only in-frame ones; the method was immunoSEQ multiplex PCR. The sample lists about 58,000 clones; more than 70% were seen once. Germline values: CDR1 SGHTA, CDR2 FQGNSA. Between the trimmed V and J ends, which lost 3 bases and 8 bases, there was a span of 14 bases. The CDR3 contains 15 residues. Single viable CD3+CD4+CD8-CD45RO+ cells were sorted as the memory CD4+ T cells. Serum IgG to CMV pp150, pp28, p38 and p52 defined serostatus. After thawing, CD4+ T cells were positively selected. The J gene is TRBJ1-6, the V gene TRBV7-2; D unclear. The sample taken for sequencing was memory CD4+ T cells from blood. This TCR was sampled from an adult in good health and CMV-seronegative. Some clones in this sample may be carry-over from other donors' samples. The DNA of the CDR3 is TGTGCCAGCAGCTTCGGACCCTACGGCGATTCACCCCTCCACTTT. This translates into CASSFGPYGDSPLHF.